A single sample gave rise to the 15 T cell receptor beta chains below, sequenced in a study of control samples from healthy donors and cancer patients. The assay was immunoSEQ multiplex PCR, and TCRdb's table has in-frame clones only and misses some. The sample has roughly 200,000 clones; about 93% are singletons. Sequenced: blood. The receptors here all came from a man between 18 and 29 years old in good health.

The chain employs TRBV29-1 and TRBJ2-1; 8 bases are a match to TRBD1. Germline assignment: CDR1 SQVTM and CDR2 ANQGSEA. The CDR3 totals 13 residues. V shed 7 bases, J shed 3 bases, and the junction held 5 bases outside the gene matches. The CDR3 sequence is CSGRTGSYNEQFF. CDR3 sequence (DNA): TGCAGCGGCCGGACAGGGAGCTACAATGAGCAGTTCTTC.

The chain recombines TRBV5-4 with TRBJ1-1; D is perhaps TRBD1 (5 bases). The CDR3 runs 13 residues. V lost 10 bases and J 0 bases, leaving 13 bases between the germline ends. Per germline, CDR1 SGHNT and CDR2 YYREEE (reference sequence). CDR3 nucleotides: TGTGCCGGGGGGGACTTAATGAACACTGAAGCTTTCTTT. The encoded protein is CAGGDLMNTEAFF.

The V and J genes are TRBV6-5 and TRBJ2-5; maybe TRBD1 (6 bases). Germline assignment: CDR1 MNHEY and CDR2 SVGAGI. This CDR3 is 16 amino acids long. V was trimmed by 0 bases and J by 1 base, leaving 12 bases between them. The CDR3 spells CASSYSFGTLQETQYF. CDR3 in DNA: TGTGCCAGCAGTTACTCCTTCGGGACACTCCAAGAGACCCAGTACTTC.

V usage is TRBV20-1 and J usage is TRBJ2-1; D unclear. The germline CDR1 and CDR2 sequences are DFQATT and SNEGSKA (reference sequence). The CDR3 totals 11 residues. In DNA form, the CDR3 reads TGCAGGCTAGACTCCTACAATGAGCAGTTCTTC. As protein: CRLDSYNEQFF.

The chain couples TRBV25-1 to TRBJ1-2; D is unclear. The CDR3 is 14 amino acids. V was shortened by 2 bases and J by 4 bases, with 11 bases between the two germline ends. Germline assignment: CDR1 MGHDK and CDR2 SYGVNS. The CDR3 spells CASSEAGLAYGYTF. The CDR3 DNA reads TGTGCCAGCAGTGAAGCCGGGTTGGCCTATGGCTACACCTTC.

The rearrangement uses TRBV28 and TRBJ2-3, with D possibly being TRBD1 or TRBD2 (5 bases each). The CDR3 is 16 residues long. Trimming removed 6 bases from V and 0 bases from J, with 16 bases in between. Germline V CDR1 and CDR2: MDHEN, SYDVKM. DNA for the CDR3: TGTGCCAGCAGAGGTGGAACGGGACGGAGCACAGATACGCAGTATTTT. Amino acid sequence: CASRGGTGRSTDTQYF.

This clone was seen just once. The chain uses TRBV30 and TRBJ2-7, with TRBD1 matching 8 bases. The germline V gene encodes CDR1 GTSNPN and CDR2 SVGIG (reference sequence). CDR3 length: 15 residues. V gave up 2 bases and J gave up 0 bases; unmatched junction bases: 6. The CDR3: CAWSRGQASSYEQYF. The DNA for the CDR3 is TGTGCCTGGAGTAGGGGACAGGCGAGCTCCTACGAGCAGTACTTC.

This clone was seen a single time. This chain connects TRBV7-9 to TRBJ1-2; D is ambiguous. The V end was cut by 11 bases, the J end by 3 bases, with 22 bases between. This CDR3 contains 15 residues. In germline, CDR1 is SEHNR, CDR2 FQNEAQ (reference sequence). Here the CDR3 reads CAGEARAEGDYGYTF. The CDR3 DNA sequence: TGTGCCGGGGAGGCGAGGGCTGAAGGTGACTATGGCTACACCTTC. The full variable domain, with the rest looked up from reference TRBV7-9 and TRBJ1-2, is DTGVSQNPRHKITKRGQNVTFRCDPISEHNRLYWYRQTLGQGPEFLTYFQNEAQLEKSRLLSDRFSAERPKGSFSTLEIQRTEQGDSAMYLCAGEARAEGDYGYTFGSGTRLTVV.

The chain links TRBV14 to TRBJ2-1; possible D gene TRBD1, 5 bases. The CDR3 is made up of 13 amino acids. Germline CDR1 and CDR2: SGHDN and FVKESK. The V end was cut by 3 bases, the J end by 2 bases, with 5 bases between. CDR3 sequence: CASSQGPYNEQFF. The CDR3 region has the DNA TGTGCCAGCAGCCAGGGGCCCTACAATGAGCAGTTCTTC.

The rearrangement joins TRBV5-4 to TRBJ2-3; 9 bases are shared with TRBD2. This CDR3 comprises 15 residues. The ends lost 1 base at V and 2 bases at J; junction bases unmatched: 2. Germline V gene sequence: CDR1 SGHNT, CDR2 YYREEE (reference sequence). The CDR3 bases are TGTGCCAGCAGCTTGCTAGCGGGGACCACAGATACGCAGTATTTT. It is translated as CASSLLAGTTDTQYF.

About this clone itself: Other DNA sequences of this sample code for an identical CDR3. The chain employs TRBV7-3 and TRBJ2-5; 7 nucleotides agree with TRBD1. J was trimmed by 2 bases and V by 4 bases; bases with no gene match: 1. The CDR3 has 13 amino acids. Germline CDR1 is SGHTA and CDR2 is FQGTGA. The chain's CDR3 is CASSSGQQETQYF. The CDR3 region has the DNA TGTGCCAGCAGCTCGGGACAGCAAGAGACCCAGTACTTC.

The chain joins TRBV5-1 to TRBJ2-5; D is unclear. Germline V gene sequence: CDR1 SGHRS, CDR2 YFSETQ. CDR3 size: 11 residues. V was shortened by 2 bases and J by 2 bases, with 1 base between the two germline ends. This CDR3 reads CASSLQETQYF. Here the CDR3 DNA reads TGCGCCAGCAGCTTACAAGAGACCCAGTACTTC.

CDR3 region: CASSKVGETQYF. CDR3 sequence (DNA): TGTGCCAGCAGCAAGGTTGGAGAGACCCAGTACTTC. The V and J genes are TRBV9 and TRBJ2-5, with D unclear. Trimming cost V 4 bases and J 4 bases, with 8 bases left between them. Germline V gene sequence: CDR1 SGDLS, CDR2 YYNGEE. The CDR3 has 12 amino acids.

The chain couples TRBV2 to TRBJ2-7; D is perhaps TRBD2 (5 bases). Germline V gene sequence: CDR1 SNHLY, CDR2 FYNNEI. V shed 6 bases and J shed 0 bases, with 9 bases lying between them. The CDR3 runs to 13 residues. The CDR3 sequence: CASRADYSYEQYF. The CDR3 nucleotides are TGTGCCAGCAGGGCAGACTACTCCTACGAGCAGTACTTC.

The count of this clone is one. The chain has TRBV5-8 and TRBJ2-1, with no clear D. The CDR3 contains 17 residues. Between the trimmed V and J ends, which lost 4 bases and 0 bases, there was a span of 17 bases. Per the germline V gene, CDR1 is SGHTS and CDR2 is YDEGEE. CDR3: CASSRAALISSYNEQFF. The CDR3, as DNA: TGTGCCAGCAGCCGGGCCGCCTTAATAAGCTCCTACAATGAGCAGTTCTTC. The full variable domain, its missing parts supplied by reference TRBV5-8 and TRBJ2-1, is EAGVTQSPTHLIKTRGQQATLRCSPISGHTSVYWYQQALGLGLQFLLWYDEGEERNRGNFPPRFSGRQFPNYSSELNVNALELEDSALYLCASSRAALISSYNEQFFGPGTRLTVL.